This is a list of T cell receptor beta chains from one sample in a study of T cell responses to AZD1222 COVID-19 vaccine. Data came from immunoSEQ multiplex PCR; TCRdb stores just in-frame clones and leaves some out. Of about 130,000 clones listed, just over 85% are singletons. Sequencing was performed on peripheral blood, taken on day 0 of AZD1222 vaccination. Receptors originate from an adult in good health. Each CDR3 is given with its conserved first and last residue. Fields, in order: D gene, clone size, V gene, J gene, CDR3 DNA, CDR3 protein. D genes are given only for firm matches. Clone size is shown for a subset of rows, as once, few, many or a class of expanded clone.

D gene: TRBD1
clone size: .
V gene: TRBV28
J gene: TRBJ1-1
CDR3 DNA: TGTGCCAGCAGTCCTCAGGGGGTGGGTGCTTTCTTT
CDR3 protein: CASSPQGVGAFF

D gene: .
clone size: few
V gene: TRBV5-1
J gene: TRBJ1-4
CDR3 DNA: TGCGCCAGCAGCTTTTCCTTTGAAAAACTGTTTTTT
CDR3 protein: CASSFSFEKLFF

D gene: .
clone size: .
V gene: TRBV9
J gene: TRBJ2-5
CDR3 DNA: TGTGCCAGCAGCGTAGGCGGGGCCGTAGAGACCCAGTACTTC
CDR3 protein: CASSVGGAVETQYF

D gene: TRBD1
clone size: .
V gene: TRBV27
J gene: TRBJ1-4
CDR3 DNA: TGTGCCAGCAAGAAGGGGGCGTACAATAATGAAAAACTGTTTTTT
CDR3 protein: CASKKGAYNNEKLFF

D gene: .
clone size: .
V gene: TRBV7-8
J gene: TRBJ2-7
CDR3 DNA: TGTGCCAGCAGCTTAGGGTCCCGGGACGAGCAGTACTTC
CDR3 protein: CASSLGSRDEQYF

D gene: .
clone size: .
V gene: TRBV11-2
J gene: TRBJ2-5
CDR3 DNA: TGTGCCAGCAGCTTAGTGGGCGGGGTCCCAGAGACCCAGTACTTC
CDR3 protein: CASSLVGGVPETQYF

D gene: .
clone size: .
V gene: TRBV28
J gene: TRBJ2-7
CDR3 DNA: TGTGCCAGCAGTGGAAGGAGGGACGAGCAGTACTTC
CDR3 protein: CASSGRRDEQYF

D gene: .
clone size: .
V gene: TRBV7-2
J gene: TRBJ1-6
CDR3 DNA: TGTGCCATTACGAGGGACTCTGTACGGGGGTCACCCCTCCACTTT
CDR3 protein: CAITRDSVRGSPLHF

D gene: TRBD1
clone size: .
V gene: TRBV9
J gene: TRBJ1-2
CDR3 DNA: TGTGCCAGCAGCCCGGACAGGAATTATGGCTACACCTTC
CDR3 protein: CASSPDRNYGYTF

D gene: .
clone size: once
V gene: TRBV6-5
J gene: TRBJ1-3
CDR3 DNA: TGTGCCAGCAGAGCCGCGGGAGGAAACACCATATATTTT
CDR3 protein: CASRAAGGNTIYF

D gene: .
clone size: .
V gene: TRBV15
J gene: TRBJ1-5
CDR3 DNA: TGTGCCACCAGCAGGCGGCTGCCCGGTCAGCCCCAGCATTTT
CDR3 protein: CATSRRLPGQPQHF

D gene: .
clone size: .
V gene: TRBV27
J gene: TRBJ1-5
CDR3 DNA: TGTGCCAGCAGTTTTGAGGGGGGGATGGGCAATCAGCCCCAGCATTTT
CDR3 protein: CASSFEGGMGNQPQHF

D gene: TRBD1
clone size: .
V gene: TRBV19
J gene: TRBJ1-1
CDR3 DNA: TGTGCCAGTAGTTCCAAGACAGGGGGGACCACTGAAGCTTTCTTT
CDR3 protein: CASSSKTGGTTEAFF

D gene: .
clone size: .
V gene: TRBV19
J gene: TRBJ1-5
CDR3 DNA: TGTGCCAGTAGTAAGTCCCTCGACGGATACAATCAGCCCCAGCATTTT
CDR3 protein: CASSKSLDGYNQPQHF

D gene: .
clone size: .
V gene: TRBV3-1/TRBV3-2
J gene: TRBJ1-1
CDR3 DNA: TGTGCCAGCAGCCGTGGTTCGAACACTGAAGCTTTCTTT
CDR3 protein: CASSRGSNTEAFF

D gene: .
clone size: .
V gene: TRBV5-1
J gene: TRBJ2-1
CDR3 DNA: TGCGCCAGCAGCTTGGTAGTGGACAATGAGCAGTTCTTC
CDR3 protein: CASSLVVDNEQFF

D gene: .
clone size: .
V gene: TRBV7-9
J gene: TRBJ1-4
CDR3 DNA: TGTGCCAGCAGCCCCCCCCCAACTAATGAAAAACTGTTTTTT
CDR3 protein: CASSPPPTNEKLFF

D gene: .
clone size: .
V gene: TRBV6-6
J gene: TRBJ1-2
CDR3 DNA: TGTGCCAGCAGTTACTCGGTGGATGAAGCCTATGGCTACACCTTC
CDR3 protein: CASSYSVDEAYGYTF

D gene: .
clone size: .
V gene: TRBV7-8
J gene: TRBJ2-3
CDR3 DNA: TGTGCCAGCAAGCACTTCGGGGGAGCAGATACGCAGTATTTT
CDR3 protein: CASKHFGGADTQYF

D gene: .
clone size: .
V gene: TRBV24-1
J gene: TRBJ2-5
CDR3 DNA: TGTGCCACCAGTTCGCGGCTAGTGGAGACCCAGTACTTC
CDR3 protein: CATSSRLVETQYF

D gene: TRBD1
clone size: .
V gene: TRBV28
J gene: TRBJ2-2
CDR3 DNA: TGTGCCAGCAGTTGGGGACAGGGAATGAACACCGGGGAGCTGTTTTTT
CDR3 protein: CASSWGQGMNTGELFF

D gene: .
clone size: .
V gene: TRBV28
J gene: TRBJ1-3
CDR3 DNA: TGTGCCAGCAGTTTCCCGGGAGGTCGAAACACCATATATTTT
CDR3 protein: CASSFPGGRNTIYF

D gene: .
clone size: .
V gene: TRBV4-1
J gene: TRBJ1-5
CDR3 DNA: TGCGCCAGCAGCCGTACAGGCACTGGCAATCAGCCCCAGCATTTT
CDR3 protein: CASSRTGTGNQPQHF

D gene: .
clone size: once
V gene: TRBV7-9
J gene: TRBJ1-1
CDR3 DNA: TGTGCCAGCAGCACGGACAAGAACACTGAAGCTTTCTTT
CDR3 protein: CASSTDKNTEAFF

D gene: .
clone size: .
V gene: TRBV9
J gene: TRBJ1-3
CDR3 DNA: TGTGCCAGCAGCGTAGGTTCAGGGTTTTACGGAAACACCATATATTTT
CDR3 protein: CASSVGSGFYGNTIYF

D gene: .
clone size: .
V gene: TRBV9
J gene: TRBJ1-3
CDR3 DNA: TGTGCCAGCAGCGTAGACCTGGGTGGAAACACCATATATTTT
CDR3 protein: CASSVDLGGNTIYF

D gene: .
clone size: few
V gene: TRBV4-2
J gene: TRBJ2-1
CDR3 DNA: TGTGCCAGCAGCCAAGGAGCATACAATGAGCAGTTCTTC
CDR3 protein: CASSQGAYNEQFF

D gene: .
clone size: .
V gene: TRBV18
J gene: TRBJ1-4
CDR3 DNA: TGTGCCAGCTCACCATCACAAGAAAAACTGTTTTTT
CDR3 protein: CASSPSQEKLFF

D gene: .
clone size: few
V gene: TRBV11-3
J gene: TRBJ2-2
CDR3 DNA: TGTGCCAGCAGCACCTCACCTCTCTCCGGGGAGCTGTTTTTT
CDR3 protein: CASSTSPLSGELFF

D gene: .
clone size: once
V gene: TRBV7-2
J gene: TRBJ2-3
CDR3 DNA: TGTGCCAGCAGCTCGAAGGGGGGGCTGGGCACAGATACGCAGTATTTT
CDR3 protein: CASSSKGGLGTDTQYF

D gene: .
clone size: once
V gene: TRBV28
J gene: TRBJ2-7
CDR3 DNA: TGTGCCAGCAGTTCCCCCGGCGGACAGTACTACGAGCAGTACTTC
CDR3 protein: CASSSPGGQYYEQYF

D gene: TRBD2
clone size: .
V gene: TRBV7-2
J gene: TRBJ2-1
CDR3 DNA: TGTGCCAGCAGCTTAGCAGGAATGGGGCTAGCGGGGAATGAGCAGTTCTTC
CDR3 protein: CASSLAGMGLAGNEQFF

D gene: TRBD1
clone size: .
V gene: TRBV2
J gene: TRBJ1-6
CDR3 DNA: TGTGCCAGCTGCACCGGGACAGGGGGTAGATCCCTCCACTTT
CDR3 protein: CASCTGTGGRSLHF

D gene: .
clone size: .
V gene: TRBV7-9
J gene: TRBJ1-1
CDR3 DNA: TGTGCCAGCAGCTTAGACCCTCACACTGAAGCTTTCTTT
CDR3 protein: CASSLDPHTEAFF

D gene: TRBD1
clone size: once
V gene: TRBV6-5
J gene: TRBJ1-2
CDR3 DNA: TGTGCCAGCAGTTACTCGTTTAAGGGGGCGACGGGTGGCTACACCTTC
CDR3 protein: CASSYSFKGATGGYTF

D gene: TRBD1
clone size: .
V gene: TRBV3-1/TRBV3-2
J gene: TRBJ1-3
CDR3 DNA: TGTGCCAGCAGCCAAGATCGCGGGACAGACTCTGGAAACACCATATATTTT
CDR3 protein: CASSQDRGTDSGNTIYF

D gene: TRBD1
clone size: .
V gene: TRBV2
J gene: TRBJ1-6
CDR3 DNA: TGTGCCAGCAGGACAGGGGAGGACTCACCCCTCCACTTT
CDR3 protein: CASRTGEDSPLHF

D gene: .
clone size: .
V gene: TRBV9
J gene: TRBJ2-3
CDR3 DNA: TGTGCCAGCAGCGTTAGCACAGATACGCAGTATTTT
CDR3 protein: CASSVSTDTQYF

D gene: .
clone size: .
V gene: TRBV5-6
J gene: TRBJ1-4
CDR3 DNA: TGTGCCAGCAGCTCTGGACAGCACTTGGAAAAACTGTTTTTT
CDR3 protein: CASSSGQHLEKLFF